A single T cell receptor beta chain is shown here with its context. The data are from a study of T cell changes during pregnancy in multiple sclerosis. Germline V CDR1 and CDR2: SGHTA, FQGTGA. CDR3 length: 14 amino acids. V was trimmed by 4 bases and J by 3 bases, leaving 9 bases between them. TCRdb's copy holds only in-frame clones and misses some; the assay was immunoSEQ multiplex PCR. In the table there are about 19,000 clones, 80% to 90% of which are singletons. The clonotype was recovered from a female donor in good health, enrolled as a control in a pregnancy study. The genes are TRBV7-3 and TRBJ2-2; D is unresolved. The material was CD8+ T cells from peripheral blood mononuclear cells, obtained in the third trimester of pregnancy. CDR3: CASSSTGYTGELFF. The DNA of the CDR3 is TGTGCCAGCAGCTCGACCGGGTACACCGGGGAGCTGTTTTTT.